This T cell receptor (beta chain) was sequenced for a study of blood T cell repertoires in COVID-19. Study summary: COVID-19 samples collected from the United States, Italy and Spain covered acute and convalescent phases. T cells, B-cell-depleted T cells, or PBMCs supplied cDNA or gDNA.

Per the original methods: Amplification of reference gene primers was used by the study to estimate nucleated cell counts. Generated by immunoSEQ multiplex PCR, the TCRdb table keeps only in-frame clones and is missing some. D and trimming come from the DNA, and the V and J calls and clone size come from that table. The sample has 150,000 or so clones; 75% to 90% are singletons. The Seattle patients joined while their infection was active and were tracked longitudinally afterward. CDR3 length: 16 residues. V was pared by 2 bases and J by 0 bases, with 9 bases between. The germline V gene has CDR1 SGHRS and CDR2 YFSETQ.

This receptor was identified in a woman aged 55-75 years with COVID-19, enrolled during active disease. This chain uses TRBV5-1 with TRBJ2-6; D is unresolved. Sequenced sample: peripheral blood. The CDR3 DNA sequence: TGCGCCAGCAGCTTCCGAGGTTTCTCTGGGGCCAACGTCCTGACTTTC. Encoded protein: CASSFRGFSGANVLTF.